Listed below are T cell receptor beta chains from one sample, sequenced in a study of OX40 agonist ivuxolimab in advanced cancers. The assay was immunoSEQ multiplex PCR, and TCRdb's table has in-frame clones only and misses some. The top ten hold roughly 5.4% of the sample, which has more than 65,000 clones, 78% seen once. The sequencing here drew on CD4+ or CD8+ T cells sorted from blood, taken in a trial of the OX40 agonist ivuxolimab. The receptor source for this set is an adult with an advanced solid tumor such as melanoma, head and neck, liver or kidney cancer. The CDR3 runs from the conserved cysteine through the conserved F or W. A D gene is named only where the DNA matches it firmly. Size is stated for part of the rows, as once, few or many counts, or as a class when the clone is expanded.

V: TRBV27
J: TRBJ2-7
size: -
D: TRBD2
length: 15
DNA: TGTGCCAGCACCAACCGGGCGGGAGGTCCCTACGAGCAGTACTTC
CDR3: CASTNRAGGPYEQYF

V: TRBV6-1
J: TRBJ2-1
size: -
D: -
length: 14
DNA: TGTGCCAGCAGTGAACCCGGGAGTTGGAATGAGCAGTTCTTC
CDR3: CASSEPGSWNEQFF

V: TRBV29-1
J: TRBJ2-1
size: -
D: -
length: 14
DNA: TGCAGCGTTGAAGAGGTGTTGGTTTACAATGAGCAGTTCTTC
CDR3: CSVEEVLVYNEQFF

V: TRBV5-6
J: TRBJ2-7
size: -
D: TRBD2
length: 15
DNA: TGTGCCAGCAGCTTGTGGCTAGCGGGAAACTACGAGCAGTACTTC
CDR3: CASSLWLAGNYEQYF

V: TRBV28
J: TRBJ1-5
size: -
D: TRBD1
length: 15
DNA: TGTGCCAGCAACCAATTAGGGGGCAGCAATCAGCCCCAGCATTTT
CDR3: CASNQLGGSNQPQHF

V: TRBV30
J: TRBJ1-2
size: many
D: -
length: 13
DNA: TGTGCCTGGAGGAGAAGGGGGGGAGGTTCCTACACCTTC
CDR3: CAWRRRGGGSYTF

V: TRBV10-3
J: TRBJ2-7
size: -
D: TRBD1
length: 15
DNA: TGTGCCATCAGTGAGTTTCGGCAGGGGGTCCACGAGCAGTACTTC
CDR3: CAISEFRQGVHEQYF

V: TRBV4-3
J: TRBJ2-3
size: -
D: -
length: 13
DNA: TGCGCCAGCAGCCGGGACTCGGGGGATACGCAGTATTTT
CDR3: CASSRDSGDTQYF

V: TRBV28
J: TRBJ1-2
size: -
D: TRBD1
length: 14
DNA: TGTGCCAGCAGCTTGATCGGCAGGGGGTATGGCTACACCTTC
CDR3: CASSLIGRGYGYTF

V: TRBV6-6
J: TRBJ1-2
size: -
D: TRBD1
length: 14
DNA: TGTGCCAGCAGTCCGACAGGGGACTACTATGGCTACACCTTC
CDR3: CASSPTGDYYGYTF

V: TRBV5-1
J: TRBJ2-7
size: once
D: -
length: 17
DNA: TGCGCCAGCAGCTTGGGAGGCGGGGTGGGCCAAGGGGGCGAGCAGTACTTC
CDR3: CASSLGGGVGQGGEQYF

V: TRBV5-6
J: TRBJ2-2
size: once
D: -
length: 13
DNA: TGTGCCAGCAGCCAAATTCAGGTCGGGGGGCTGTTTTTT
CDR3: CASSQIQVGGLFF